This T cell receptor (beta chain) is drawn from a study of T cell clonotyping in hematopoietic cell transplantation. Notes on this clone: The antigen remains unidentified.

The assay was immunoSEQ multiplex PCR, and TCRdb's table has in-frame clones only and misses some. Seen here are 15,000 to 20,000 clones, around four fifths observed once, and the top ten hold under 15%. Whole-study results and caveats: After transplant, recipient diversity fell while pathologically expanded clonotypes grew through day 180. Higher Inverse Simpson Index values in graft donor and pretransplant recipient predicted broader posttransplant TCR diversity. Few recipient clonotypes overlapped donors; over 95% were de novo at given depth.

The receptor's source is a man aged 60 to 69 in good health. Some clones in this sample may be carry-over from other donors' samples. Material: peripheral blood mononuclear cells.

CDR3 coding DNA: TGTGCCAGCAGCTGGGGGACTGAAGCTTTCTTT. Translating gives CASSWGTEAFF. V usage is TRBV7-2 and J usage is TRBJ1-1, with D perhaps TRBD1 (5 bases). The V gene's germline CDR1 is SGHTA and CDR2 FQGNSA. The V end lost 4 bases, the J end lost 5 bases, and 5 bases lay between the germline ends. The CDR3 totals 11 residues. The complete variable domain, with remaining parts taken from reference TRBV7-2 and TRBJ1-1, reads GAGVSQSPSNKVTEKGKDVELRCDPISGHTALYWYRQSLGQGLEFLIYFQGNSAPDKSGLPSDRFSAERTGGSVSTLTIQRTQQEDSAVYLCASSWGTEAFFGQGTRLTVV.